This T cell receptor beta chain was observed in a study of T cell changes during pregnancy in multiple sclerosis (dated by TCRdb to the late 2010s). Context from the whole study: The study examined how the T cell repertoire changed over the course of pregnancy in women with multiple sclerosis.

Libraries were constructed by the immunoSEQ multiplex PCR assay. Entries here come from immuneACCESS through TCRdb and include only in-frame sequences with V and J called. Some clones fail to appear in such tables; in the studies checked, an unresolved V gene covers under half of the shortfall, and the cause of the remainder is unknown. Within this sample are approximately 60,000 clones, with roughly 90% of them counted one time only. The ten largest make up around 3.3% of the sample. From cysteine to phenylalanine, the CDR3 is 14 amino acids long. Just the 42-base CDR3 DNA is kept, in frame starting at base 1. From a lookup of the germline V gene (reference sequence), CDR1 and CDR2 are SGHKS and YYEKEE. V drops 0 bases and J drops 10 bases, leaving 16 bases in between. This clone was detected only once. Its antigen is currently not known. There are no base qualities to consult, and no much larger clone falls within one base.

The sample here was peripheral blood, taken after pregnancy. The sequence was collected from a female donor in good health, enrolled as a control in a pregnancy study. The chain joins TRBV5-5 to TRBJ1-2; a tentative D call is TRBD1 (5 bases match). CDR3 protein: CASSLEGSKGIYTF. Read as DNA, the sequence is TGTGCCAGCAGCTTGGAGGGTAGTAAGGGGATCTACACCTTC.